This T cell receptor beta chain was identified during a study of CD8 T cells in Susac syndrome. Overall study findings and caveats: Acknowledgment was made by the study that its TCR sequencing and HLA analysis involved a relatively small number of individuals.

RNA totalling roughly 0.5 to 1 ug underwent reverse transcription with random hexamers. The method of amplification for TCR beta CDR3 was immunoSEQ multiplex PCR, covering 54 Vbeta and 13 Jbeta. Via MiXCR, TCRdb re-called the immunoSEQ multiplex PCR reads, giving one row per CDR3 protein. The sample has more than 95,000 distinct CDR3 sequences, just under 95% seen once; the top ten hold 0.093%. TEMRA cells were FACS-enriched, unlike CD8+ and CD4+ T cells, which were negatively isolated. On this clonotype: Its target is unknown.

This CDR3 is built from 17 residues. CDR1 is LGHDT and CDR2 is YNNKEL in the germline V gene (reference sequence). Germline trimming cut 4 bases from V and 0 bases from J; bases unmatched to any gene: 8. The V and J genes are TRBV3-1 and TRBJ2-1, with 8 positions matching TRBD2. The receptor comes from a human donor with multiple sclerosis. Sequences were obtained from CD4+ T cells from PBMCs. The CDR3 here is CASSLTAGTSSYNEQFF. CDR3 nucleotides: TGTGCCAGCAGCCTTACCGCCGGGACTAGCTCCTACAATGAGCAGTTCTTC.